This TCR beta chain derives from a study of prognosis after radiotherapy for stage I lung cancer (dated by TCRdb to about 2021). In the study overall: Between April 2018 and January 2019, 15 to 20 stage I NSCLC patients were enrolled in Nanjing, China. All patients were regarded as medically inoperable, because of comorbidities in about a dozen patients and refusal of surgery in about seven patients. SBRT was given in 3 to 5 fractions with a biologically effective dose of at least 100 Gy, using image-guided IMRT or VMAT. There were approximately 15 patients with newly diagnosed primary stage I lung tumors and several patients with oligometastatic NSCLC after surgical resection of the primary tumor. No patient received concurrent therapy alongside SBRT. For each of the roughly 20 patients, one blood sample was taken before SBRT and one after, so the study sequenced about 38 samples in total. The study profiled peripheral blood TCR beta repertoires from stage I NSCLC patients before and after stereotactic body radiotherapy and related them to distant failure. The cohort comprised more than 10 men and five or six women with a median age of approximately 74 years, ranging from about 53 to 85 years. Under 15 patients had adenocarcinoma and seven had squamous cell carcinoma as the tumor histology. After SBRT, distant metastases developed in about 20% of the 19 patients at a median of 7 months, while the remaining 15 patients had no significant progression.

In regard to this clonotype: Its antigen is still unknown. The junction shows a germline mismatch at one end, possibly a read error.

What the study reported, not specific to this receptor: None of the reported P values were adjusted for multiple comparisons. Post-SBRT Shannon entropy and its change from baseline were lower in patients who developed distant metastases; baseline Shannon entropy was not associated with metastases. A decrease in unique TCR clone counts was observed after SBRT (median 10,088 before versus some 7,000 after; Wilcoxon paired P=0.011). Tumor specificity of expanded TCR clones was not determined. The study was limited by its small cohort and short follow-up, and the findings require independent validation. TRBV and TRBJ usage frequencies reportedly varied with metastasis status, involving two V genes at baseline and nine V and two J genes after SBRT.

The germline V gene provides CDR1 MNHEY and CDR2 SVGEGT. From the cysteine through the phenylalanine, the CDR3 covers 14 amino acids. Only CDR3 DNA is held: 42 bases, read in frame from base 1. The TCR beta CDR3 region was amplified from genomic DNA by two rounds of multiplex PCR. In the first round of PCR, primers specific to each TRBV and TRBJ gene were used, and the primer sequences are filed in Chinese patent CN105087789A. Universal primers were used in the second round of PCR. The Roche High Pure PCR Template Preparation Kit was used to extract genomic DNA from frozen PBMCs. An Illumina HiSeq 3000 was used to sequence the libraries paired-end with 151 bp reads. The original methods were these. Raw reads lacking the multiplex PCR primer sequences were removed with CutAdapt. Using PEAR, the high-quality paired reads were merged into contigs. By aligning each contig to reference sequences, MiXCR assigned the TRB V, D and J gene segments to that contig. To remove sequencing errors, CDR3 sequences were clustered according to base quality and sequence similarity. Shannon entropy normalized by the natural log of productive TCR sequence number was used as the measure of diversity. Clonality was computed as one minus the ratio of Shannon entropy to the natural log of the number of unique clonotypes. Progression-free survival cut-offs for repertoire metrics were chosen using the Youden index of ROC curves, with analyses run in R 3.5.3. Using fastp trimming at Q25 and MiXCR clonotype assembly, TCRdb reanalyzed the public sequencing data and kept in-frame beta chains. Duplicate CDR3 protein sequences are folded into a single record with the most common DNA and genes. The V and J calls reflect TCRdb's pipeline rather than the authors' work. Present in this sample are fewer than 30,000 distinct CDR3 sequences, around 42% of which were seen just once. Just under 15% of the sample is held by the ten biggest clonotypes.

A history of other malignancies or of prior chemotherapy or radiotherapy was absent in all patients, and node-negative disease was shown on CT and PET/CT in all patients. Around 6 milliliters of peripheral venous blood were drawn into EDTA tubes at each of two time points. Ficoll-Paque Plus density-gradient centrifugation was used to isolate PBMCs. Samples were stored at -80°C immediately after collection until analysis. The rearrangement combines TRBV6-2 or TRBV6-3 with TRBJ2-7, with 7 bases matching TRBD1. The sample consisted of PBMCs, taken before or after stereotactic body radiation therapy (not recorded which). The TCR originated in a donor at least 50 years old with non-small cell lung cancer. CDR3 sequence: CDSRALGQNYEQYF. The DNA reads as follows: TGTGACAGCAGGGCATTGGGACAGAACTACGAGCAGTACTTC.